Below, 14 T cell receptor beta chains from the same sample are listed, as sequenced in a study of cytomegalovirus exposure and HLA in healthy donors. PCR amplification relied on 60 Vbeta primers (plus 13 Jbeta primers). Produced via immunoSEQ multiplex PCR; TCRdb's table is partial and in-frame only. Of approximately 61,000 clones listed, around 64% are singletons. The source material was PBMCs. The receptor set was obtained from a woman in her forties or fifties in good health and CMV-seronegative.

The CDR3 here is CASSAREEKLFF. CDR3 in DNA: TGTGCCAGCAGTGCCCGGGAGGAAAAACTGTTTTTT. The rearrangement links TRBV6-5 to TRBJ1-4, with no clear D. Between the trimmed V and J ends, which lost 5 bases and 8 bases, there was a span of 9 bases. Germline assignment: CDR1 MNHEY and CDR2 SVGAGI. The CDR3 contains 12 residues.

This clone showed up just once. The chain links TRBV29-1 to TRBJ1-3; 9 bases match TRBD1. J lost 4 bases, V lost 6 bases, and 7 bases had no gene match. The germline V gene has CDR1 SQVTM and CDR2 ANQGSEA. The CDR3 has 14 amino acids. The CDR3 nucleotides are TGCAGCGTGGCTCCGGGACAGGGCGGAAACACCATATATTTT. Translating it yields CSVAPGQGGNTIYF.

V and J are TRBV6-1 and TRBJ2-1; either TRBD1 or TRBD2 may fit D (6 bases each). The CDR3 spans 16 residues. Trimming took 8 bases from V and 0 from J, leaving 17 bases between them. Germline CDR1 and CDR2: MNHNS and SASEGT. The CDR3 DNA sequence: TGTGCCAGCCGTGGGGGGCGACAGGCCTCCTACAATGAGCAGTTCTTC. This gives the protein CASRGGRQASYNEQFF.

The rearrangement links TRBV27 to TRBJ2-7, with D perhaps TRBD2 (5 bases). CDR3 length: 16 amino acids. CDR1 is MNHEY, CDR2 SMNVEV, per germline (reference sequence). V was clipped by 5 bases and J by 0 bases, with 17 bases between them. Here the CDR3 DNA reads TGTGCCAGCAGTCCCTATTCTGCGGGTGCCTCCTACGAGCAGTACTTC. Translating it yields CASSPYSAGASYEQYF.

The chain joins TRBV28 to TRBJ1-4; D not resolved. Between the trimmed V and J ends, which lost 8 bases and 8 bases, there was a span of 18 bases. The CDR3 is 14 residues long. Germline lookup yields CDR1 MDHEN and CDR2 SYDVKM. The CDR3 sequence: CASQQWRVGEKLFF. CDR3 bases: TGTGCCAGCCAACAGTGGAGGGTTGGGGAAAAACTGTTTTTT.

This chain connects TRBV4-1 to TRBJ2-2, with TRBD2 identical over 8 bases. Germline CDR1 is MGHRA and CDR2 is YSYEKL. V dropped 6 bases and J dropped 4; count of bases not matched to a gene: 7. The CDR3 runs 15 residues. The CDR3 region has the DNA TGCGCCAGCAGAAGCAGCGGGAGCATCACCGGGGAGCTGTTTTTT. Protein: CASRSSGSITGELFF.

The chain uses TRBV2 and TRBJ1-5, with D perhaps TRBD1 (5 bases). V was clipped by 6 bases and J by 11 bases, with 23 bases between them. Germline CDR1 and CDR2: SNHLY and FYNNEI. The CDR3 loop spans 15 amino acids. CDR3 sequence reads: CASSWGGGGSVAQHF. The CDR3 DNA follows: TGTGCCAGCAGCTGGGGAGGTGGGGGGAGTGTGGCCCAGCATTTT.

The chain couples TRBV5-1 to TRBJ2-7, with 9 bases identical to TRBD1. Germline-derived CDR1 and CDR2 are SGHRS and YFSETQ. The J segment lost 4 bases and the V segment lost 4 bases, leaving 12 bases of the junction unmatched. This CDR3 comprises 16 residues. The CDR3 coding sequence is TGCGCCAGCAGCAAGGTCGGGACAGGGTTTTCGTACGAGCAGTACTTC. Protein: CASSKVGTGFSYEQYF. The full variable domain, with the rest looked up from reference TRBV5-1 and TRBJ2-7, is KAGVTQTPRYLIKTRGQQVTLSCSPISGHRSVSWYQQTPGQGLQFLFEYFSETQRNKGNFPGRFSGRQFSNSRSEMNVSTLELGDSALYLCASSKVGTGFSYEQYFGPGTRLTVT.

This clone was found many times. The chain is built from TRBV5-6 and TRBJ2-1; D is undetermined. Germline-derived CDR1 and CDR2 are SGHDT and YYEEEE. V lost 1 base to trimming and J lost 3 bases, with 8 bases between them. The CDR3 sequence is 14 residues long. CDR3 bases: TGTGCCAGCAGCTTGCGAGACAACTACAATGAGCAGTTCTTC. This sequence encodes CASSLRDNYNEQFF.

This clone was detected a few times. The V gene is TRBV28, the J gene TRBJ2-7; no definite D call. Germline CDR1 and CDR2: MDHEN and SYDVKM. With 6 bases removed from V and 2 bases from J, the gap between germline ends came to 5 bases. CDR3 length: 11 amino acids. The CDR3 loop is CASSLTYEQYF. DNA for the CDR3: TGTGCCAGCAGCCTAACCTACGAGCAGTACTTC.

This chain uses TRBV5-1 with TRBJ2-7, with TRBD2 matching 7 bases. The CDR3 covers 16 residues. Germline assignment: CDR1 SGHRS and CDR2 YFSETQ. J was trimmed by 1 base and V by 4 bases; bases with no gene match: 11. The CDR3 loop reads CASSLMPSGGSYEQYF. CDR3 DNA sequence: TGCGCCAGCAGCCTAATGCCTAGCGGAGGATCCTACGAGCAGTACTTC.

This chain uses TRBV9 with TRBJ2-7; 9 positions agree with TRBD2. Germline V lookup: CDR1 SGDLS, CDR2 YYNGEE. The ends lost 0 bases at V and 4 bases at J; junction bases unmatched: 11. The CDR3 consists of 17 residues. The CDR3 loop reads CASSVVPRQREVYEQYF. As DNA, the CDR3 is TGTGCCAGCAGCGTAGTGCCCCGCCAGCGGGAGGTATACGAGCAGTACTTC.

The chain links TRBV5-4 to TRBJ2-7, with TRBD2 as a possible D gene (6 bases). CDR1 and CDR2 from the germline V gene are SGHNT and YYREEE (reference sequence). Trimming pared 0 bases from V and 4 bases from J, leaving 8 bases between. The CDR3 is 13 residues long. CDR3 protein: CASSLEGLYEQYF. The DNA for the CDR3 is TGTGCCAGCAGCTTGGAGGGACTTTACGAGCAGTACTTC.

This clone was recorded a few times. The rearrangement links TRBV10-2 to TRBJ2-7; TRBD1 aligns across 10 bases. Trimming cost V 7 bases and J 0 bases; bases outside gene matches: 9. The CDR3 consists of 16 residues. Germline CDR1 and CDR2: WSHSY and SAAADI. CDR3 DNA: TGCGCCAGCACCGACCCGGGACAGGGGAGCTCCTACGAGCAGTACTTC. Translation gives CASTDPGQGSSYEQYF.